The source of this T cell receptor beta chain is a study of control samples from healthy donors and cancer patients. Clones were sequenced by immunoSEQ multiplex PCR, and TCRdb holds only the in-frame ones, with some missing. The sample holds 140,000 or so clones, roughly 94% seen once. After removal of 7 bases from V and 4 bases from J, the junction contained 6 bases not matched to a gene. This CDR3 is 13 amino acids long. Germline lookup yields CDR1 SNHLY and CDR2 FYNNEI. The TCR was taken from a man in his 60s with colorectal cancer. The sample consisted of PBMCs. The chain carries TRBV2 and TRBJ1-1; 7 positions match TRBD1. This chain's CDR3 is CASTQGDGTEAFF. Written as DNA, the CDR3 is TGTGCCAGCACCCAGGGGGATGGCACTGAAGCTTTCTTT. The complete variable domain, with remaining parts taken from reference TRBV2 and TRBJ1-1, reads EPEVTQTPSHQVTQMGQEVILRCVPISNHLYFYWYRQILGQKVEFLVSFYNNEISEKSEIFDDQFSVERPDGSNFTLKIRSTKLEDSAMYFCASTQGDGTEAFFGQGTRLTVV.